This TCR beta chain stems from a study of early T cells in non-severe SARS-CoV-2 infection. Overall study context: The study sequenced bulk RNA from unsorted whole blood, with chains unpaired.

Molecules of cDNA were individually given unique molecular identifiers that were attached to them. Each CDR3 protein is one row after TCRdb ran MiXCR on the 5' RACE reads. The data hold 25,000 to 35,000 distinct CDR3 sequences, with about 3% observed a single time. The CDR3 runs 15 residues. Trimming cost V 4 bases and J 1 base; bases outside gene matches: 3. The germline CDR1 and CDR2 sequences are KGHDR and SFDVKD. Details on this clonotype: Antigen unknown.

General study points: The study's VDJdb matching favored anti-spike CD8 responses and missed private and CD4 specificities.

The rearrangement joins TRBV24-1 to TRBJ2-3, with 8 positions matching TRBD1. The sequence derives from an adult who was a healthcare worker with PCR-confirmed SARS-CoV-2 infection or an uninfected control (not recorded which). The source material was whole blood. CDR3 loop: CATSEWGQGTDTQYF. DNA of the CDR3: TGTGCCACCAGTGAATGGGGACAGGGCACAGATACGCAGTATTTT.